This is a list of T cell receptor beta chains from one sample in a study of cytomegalovirus exposure and HLA in healthy donors. Only in-frame clones appear in the TCRdb table, and some are missing; sequencing was by immunoSEQ multiplex PCR. The sample shows about 130,000 clones, under 85% of them seen only once. Material: PBMCs. These receptors were obtained from a man aged 25 to 40 in good health and CMV-seronegative. Both conserved end residues are part of each CDR3. The D gene is left open where the match is weak. Clone size, where shown, is once, few, many, or a class for clones that have expanded.

>-|-|TRBJ1-6|TRBV28
TGTGCCAGCAGTTTCCGGACAAATAATTCACCCCTCCACTTT
CASSFRTNNSPLHF
>few|TRBD2|TRBJ2-1|TRBV29-1
TGCAGCGTTGATAAGCGGGGAAACTCCTACAATGAGCAGTTCTTC
CSVDKRGNSYNEQFF
>-|-|TRBJ2-7|TRBV9
TGTGCCAGCAGCGCACCCTCAAGTGGAGCCAGAGGCAACGAGCAGTACTTC
CASSAPSSGARGNEQYF
>few|-|TRBJ1-1|TRBV7-2
TGTGCCAGCAGCTTAACGGCAGGTAAAGCTTTCTTT
CASSLTAGKAFF
>-|TRBD2|TRBJ2-1|TRBV9
TGTGCCAGCAGCGTAGTTAGCGGGGGTTATGAGCAGTTCTTC
CASSVVSGGYEQFF
>-|-|TRBJ1-4|TRBV7-8
TGTGCCAGCAGCTTAGGCAGGGGAAAGTCGAATGAAAAACTGTTTTTT
CASSLGRGKSNEKLFF
>-|-|TRBJ2-3|TRBV5-8
TGTGCCAGCAGCCCCTTCACAGATACGCAGTATTTT
CASSPFTDTQYF
>few|TRBD2|TRBJ2-2|TRBV4-3
TGCGCCAGCAGCCAAGATCTGGGAGCGGGGGGGAACACCGGGGAGCTGTTTTTT
CASSQDLGAGGNTGELFF
>few|-|TRBJ1-1|TRBV25-1
TGTGCCAGCCCCCTAGTTGGCACTGAAGCTTTCTTT
CASPLVGTEAFF
>-|-|TRBJ2-3|TRBV10-1
TGCGCCAGCAGTGTCAGGGGCCCAGATACGCAGTATTTT
CASSVRGPDTQYF
>-|-|TRBJ1-3|TRBV4-3
TGCGCCAGCAGCCAAGGTTCCCGACAGAGACGAAACACCATATATTTT
CASSQGSRQRRNTIYF
>once|-|TRBJ1-1|TRBV30
TGTGCCTGGAGTTCTTGGGCCAGGGTTGCGGCTTTCTTT
CAWSSWARVAAFF
>few|-|TRBJ1-2|TRBV4-2
TGTGCCAGCAGCCAAGAGATGGACAGCTATGGCTACACCTTC
CASSQEMDSYGYTF
>-|TRBD1|TRBJ1-2|TRBV7-9
TGTGCCAGCAGCGCGACAGGGGCGGCCGGCTACACCTTC
CASSATGAAGYTF
>-|-|TRBJ2-1|TRBV5-6
TGTGCCAGCAGCTATAAGCGGAGGCTCAATGAGCAGTTCTTC
CASSYKRRLNEQFF
>-|-|TRBJ1-1|TRBV29-1
TGCAGCGTTGATCAGACAACTGAAGCTTTCTTT
CSVDQTTEAFF
>-|-|TRBJ2-5|TRBV18
TGTGCCAGCTCACCCCGGATTCCAGGCCAGTACCAAGAGACCCAGTACTTC
CASSPRIPGQYQETQYF
>-|-|TRBJ1-5|TRBV4-1
TGCGCCAGCAGCCAAGAGGGCGCGGGGGCAAAACAGCCCCAGCATTTT
CASSQEGAGAKQPQHF
>-|TRBD2|TRBJ2-1|TRBV29-1
TGCAGCGCCGGGCGGGGTAGCGGGAGTTTCGGGCATGAGCAGTTCTTC
CSAGRGSGSFGHEQFF
>-|TRBD1|TRBJ2-7|TRBV5-6
TGTGCCAGCAGCCACGGGACAGTCACCTACGAGCAGTACTTC
CASSHGTVTYEQYF
>-|TRBD2|TRBJ2-1|TRBV5-6
TGTGCCAGCAGCTCGGCCGGGACTAGCGATTACAATGAGCAGTTCTTC
CASSSAGTSDYNEQFF
>once|TRBD2|TRBJ2-3|TRBV4-2
TGTGCCAGCAGCCAAGATCCGACTAGCGCGGATACGCAGTATTTT
CASSQDPTSADTQYF
>-|TRBD1|TRBJ1-6|TRBV7-8
TGTGCCAGCAGCACAGGGGTCTCCTATAATTCACCCCTCCACTTT
CASSTGVSYNSPLHF
>-|TRBD1|TRBJ2-7|TRBV6-6
TGTGCCAGCACCATTATCCGGGACAGGGGGCGCGAGCAGTACTTC
CASTIIRDRGREQYF
>-|-|TRBJ2-7|TRBV4-3
TGCGCCAGCAGCCAAGATCGACTACCCTCCTACGAGCAGTACTTC
CASSQDRLPSYEQYF
>-|TRBD2|TRBJ2-7|TRBV6-1
TGTGCCAGCAAGACTAGCGGGCCCAGCTCCTACGAGCAGTACTTC
CASKTSGPSSYEQYF
>once|TRBD1|TRBJ2-2|TRBV6-1
TGTGCCAGCAGTGAGGAACAGGGGGTTACCGGGGAGCTGTTTTTT
CASSEEQGVTGELFF
>-|-|TRBJ2-4|TRBV29-1
TGCAGCGTTGAAGGACAAGTTGGGAACATTCAGTACTTC
CSVEGQVGNIQYF
>-|TRBD1|TRBJ1-4|TRBV14
TGTGCCAGCAGCCAACTGACAGGGGATAATGAAAAACTGTTTTTT
CASSQLTGDNEKLFF
>once|TRBD2|TRBJ2-3|TRBV30
TGTGCCTGGAGGGGACTAGCGGGAAACACAGATACGCAGTATTTT
CAWRGLAGNTDTQYF
>-|-|TRBJ2-5|TRBV5-4
TGTGCCAGCAGCTTGGGGGCACCAGAGAGCGGCCAGTACTTC
CASSLGAPESGQYF
>-|TRBD1|TRBJ1-1|TRBV7-9
TGTGCCAGCAGCCAGGGGGGAACTGAAGCTTTCTTT
CASSQGGTEAFF
>-|-|TRBJ2-7|TRBV4-2
TGTGCCAGCAGCCTCGGGACTCATTCCTACGAGCAGTACTTC
CASSLGTHSYEQYF
>-|-|TRBJ1-3|TRBV6-5
TGTGCCAGCAGTCTTCAGGGGCCCGGAAACACCATATATTTT
CASSLQGPGNTIYF
>-|-|TRBJ1-2|TRBV10-2
TGCGCCAGCAGTCCCGGGGAGGGCCGGTATGGCTACACCTTC
CASSPGEGRYGYTF
>-|-|TRBJ1-6|TRBV5-6
TGTGCCAGCAGCACCAGCGGGGGCTGGTCACCCCTCCACTTT
CASSTSGGWSPLHF
>-|-|TRBJ1-2|TRBV27
TGTGCCAGCAGTTTTAGGGGGTATGGCTACACCTTC
CASSFRGYGYTF
>-|-|TRBJ2-3|TRBV7-2
TGTGCCAGCAGCTTACGGCTAGCCGCAGATACGCAGTATTTT
CASSLRLAADTQYF
>-|-|TRBJ2-7|TRBV20-1
TGCAGTGCTAGTGAGGCTTCCGAGCAGTACTTC
CSASEASEQYF
>-|-|TRBJ2-3|TRBV13
TGTGCCAGCAGCTTAGGCCTAGGAGATACGCAGTATTTT
CASSLGLGDTQYF
>-|TRBD2|TRBJ2-4|TRBV5-4
TGTGCCAGCAGCCCAGCCTCCATAGCGGGAGATGTAGGCAAAAACATTCAGTACTTC
CASSPASIAGDVGKNIQYF
>-|-|TRBJ2-7|TRBV6-1
TGTGCCAGCAGCCCACCGTCTATCTACGAGCAGTACTTC
CASSPPSIYEQYF
>-|TRBD2|TRBJ2-1|TRBV4-3
TGCGCCAGCAGCCTCACACTAGCGGGGGTATACAATGAGCAGTTCTTC
CASSLTLAGVYNEQFF
>few|TRBD1|TRBJ1-1|TRBV14
TGTGCCAGCAGCTATGGACAGGGGGGTTCTGAAGCTTTCTTT
CASSYGQGGSEAFF
>once|-|TRBJ2-7|TRBV19
TGTGCCAGTAGTTCAAGACAGGGAGGCTCCTACGAGCAGTACTTC
CASSSRQGGSYEQYF
>-|TRBD2|TRBJ2-1|TRBV6-5
TGTGCCAGCAGTTACATAGCGGGGGGGCTCTATGAGCAGTTCTTC
CASSYIAGGLYEQFF